This record looks at one T cell receptor (beta chain) sequence and its context. This sample was taken from a study of shared clonotypes between healthy human individuals. Produced via immunoSEQ multiplex PCR; TCRdb's table is partial and in-frame only. The table shows 2 million to 2.5 million clones, with 80% to 95% occurring only once. CD4+ cells underwent separation, giving CD45RA+ naive and CD45RA-negative memory subsets. The CDR3 is 16 residues long. Germline CDR1 reads SQVTM; CDR2 reads ANQGSEA. The V end was cut by 6 bases, the J end by 1 base, with 18 bases between. The sequence was collected from a man younger than 35 in good health. Some clones in this sample may be carry-over from other donors' samples. The sequencing sample was made of naive CD4+ T cells from PBMCs. The subset here: CD45RA+ positively selected. This rearrangement joins TRBV29-1 to TRBJ2-2, with D perhaps matching TRBD1 (6 bases). The CDR3 DNA sequence: TGCAGCGTCTGGACCAGGGGAAGCGGGAACACCGGGGAGCTGTTTTTT. This translates into CSVWTRGSGNTGELFF.